These T cell receptor beta chains were read from a single sample in a study of cytomegalovirus exposure and HLA in healthy donors. Sequencing used immunoSEQ multiplex PCR; TCRdb keeps in-frame clones, though not all of them. The table shows some 130,000 clones, with 65% to 85% occurring only once. The sequencing sample was made of PBMCs. Receptors originate from a middle-aged man in good health and CMV-seronegative. The CDR3 runs from the conserved cysteine through the conserved F or W.

V gene: TRBV5-1
CDR3 protein: CASSLESGGFGYTF

V gene: TRBV28
CDR3 protein: CASNINTEAFF

V gene: TRBV19
CDR3 protein: CASSTLLAASTDTQYF

V gene: TRBV9
CDR3 protein: CASSAGTGVGTGELFF

V gene: TRBV5-4
CDR3 protein: CASSTGTSRRSTDTQYF

V gene: TRBV7-6
CDR3 protein: CASSPTAGNTIYF

V gene: TRBV11-2
CDR3 protein: CASSLVAGQTNTEAFF

V gene: TRBV6-1
CDR3 protein: CASSIGGPGYEQYF

V gene: TRBV6-6
CDR3 protein: CASSGGRGTYNEQFF

V gene: TRBV19
CDR3 protein: CATSHSQPPYEQYF

V gene: TRBV21-1
CDR3 protein: CASRTSGTSPYEQYF

V gene: TRBV5-1
CDR3 protein: CASSSDGGSSYEQYF

V gene: TRBV5-1
CDR3 protein: CASSLGSARGYTF

V gene: TRBV7-2
CDR3 protein: CASSPRTGVEQVAFF

V gene: TRBV2
CDR3 protein: CASSFNRDEQYF

V gene: TRBV7-2
CDR3 protein: CASSYYRRDEQYF

V gene: TRBV19
CDR3 protein: CASSQKGYTF

V gene: TRBV14
CDR3 protein: CASSQQGTSWEEQYF

V gene: TRBV18
CDR3 protein: CASSPWRDLYNEQFF

V gene: TRBV7-8
CDR3 protein: CASSERQDQPQHF

V gene: TRBV12-5
CDR3 protein: CASGLGASGSRGELFF

V gene: TRBV5-6
CDR3 protein: CASSLRQGSINEQFF

V gene: TRBV4-3
CDR3 protein: CASSQEGGTGELFF

V gene: TRBV9
CDR3 protein: CASSVGHTFTEAFF

V gene: TRBV2
CDR3 protein: CASRTGQGTGELFF

V gene: TRBV19
CDR3 protein: CTSSNPGDNGNTIYF

V gene: TRBV30
CDR3 protein: CAWSVTYEQYF